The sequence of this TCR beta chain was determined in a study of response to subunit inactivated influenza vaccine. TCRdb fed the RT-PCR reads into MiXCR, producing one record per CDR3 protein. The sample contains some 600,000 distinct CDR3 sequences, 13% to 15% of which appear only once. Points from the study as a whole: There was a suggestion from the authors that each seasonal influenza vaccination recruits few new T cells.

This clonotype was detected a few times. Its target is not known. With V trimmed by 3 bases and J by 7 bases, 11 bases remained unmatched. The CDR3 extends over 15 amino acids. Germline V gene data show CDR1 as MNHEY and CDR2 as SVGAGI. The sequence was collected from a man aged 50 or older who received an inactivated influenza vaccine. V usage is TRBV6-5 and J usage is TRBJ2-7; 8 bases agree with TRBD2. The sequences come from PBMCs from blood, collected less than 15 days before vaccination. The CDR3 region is CASSYGIAGIGEQYF. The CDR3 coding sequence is TGTGCCAGCAGTTATGGAATAGCGGGAATAGGAGAGCAGTACTTC.